Sequencing of this T cell receptor (beta chain) was carried out in a study of cytotoxic CD8 clonotypes in ibrutinib-treated CLL. Study at large: Mean values per sample were a few hundred thousand productive templates and 98,000 or so productive rearrangements.

Generated by immunoSEQ multiplex PCR, the TCRdb table keeps only in-frame clones and is missing some. In the table there are about 57,000 clones, around 55% of which are singletons. Germline CDR1 and CDR2: MNHNS and SASEGT. The ends were cut back, 8 bases at V and 3 bases at J, with 16 bases in the middle. The CDR3 is 14 amino acids. The J gene is TRBJ1-1, the V gene TRBV6-1; D gene uncertain. This sample comprised PBMCs, obtained after 24 months of ibrutinib treatment. The receptor was isolated from a human donor with chronic lymphocytic leukemia. The CDR3 reads CASLIFEGYTEAFF. The CDR3 DNA sequence: TGTGCCAGCCTAATTTTCGAAGGGTACACTGAAGCTTTCTTT.